This TCR beta chain was retrieved from a study of blood T cell repertoires in COVID-19 (dated by TCRdb to 2020 to 2022). Concerning the study at large: Samples covering the acute and convalescent phases of COVID-19 were provided by collaborators in the United States, Italy and Spain. The prospective study material was composed of cDNA or gDNA derived from T cells, B-cell-depleted T cells, or PBMCs. Subjects who had been exposed to COVID-19, were actively infected with it, or had recovered from it provided the deeply sampled blood TCRbeta repertoires that made up the dataset. The repertoires were released in a freely available public database meant as a resource for research on the immune response to SARS-CoV-2. The samples were drawn from two sources: the first 160 participants of the ongoing ImmuneRACE study, and 950 to 1,500 subjects contributed by 6 global collaborators. A de-identified subject ID, COVID-19 status, age in years and sex were almost always included in the sample metadata. Where available, HLA class I and class II types were obtained from metadata supplied by the sample provider rather than from assay-based typing.

TCRbeta CDR3 regions were amplified from genomic DNA using the immunoSEQ Assay, a bias-controlled multiplex PCR. Under the source paper's analysis protocol: Nucleated cell counts per sample were estimated from amplification of reference gene primers within the assay. Sequence reads were collapsed and filtered to measure the absolute abundance of every unique TCRbeta CDR3 rearrangement. For each sample, productive Simpson clonality was calculated as the square root of Simpson's diversity index over productive rearrangements. TCRdb provides this immuneACCESS table in a form limited to in-frame rearrangements. Some clones are lacking; in checked studies, under half of them reflect an unresolved V gene, and why the rest are absent is not known. V and J calls and clone size are copied from that table; D and trimming were computed from the DNA. The sample table lists just over 350,000 clones, 80% to 90% of them with a count of one. The top ten hold less than 9% of the sample.

Points on this clone: No cognate antigen has been identified for it. Base qualities are not at hand, and no much larger clone is one base apart.

One collaborating source in Seattle enrolled patients while the patients were actively infected and followed the patients over time throughout the course of disease. Whole blood was collected in K2EDTA tubes by collaborating institutions according to the institutions' own protocols. For TCRbeta analysis, collaborators shipped samples in one of three forms: frozen whole blood, isolated PBMCs, or DNA extracted from either of those sample types. The germline V and J ends show losses of 2 bases and 0 bases respectively, and no gene match explains 5 bases of the junction. Taken from the germline V gene, the CDR1 and CDR2 loops are MNHEY and SVGEGT. From cysteine to phenylalanine, the CDR3 is 16 amino acids long. Just the 48-base CDR3 DNA is kept, in frame starting at base 1. Study-wide conclusions, independent of this receptor: Clinical and demographic metadata were provided uncurated, with the amount varying by source and participant.

The sequence was collected from a woman aged 60-70 years with COVID-19, enrolled during active disease. The chain uses TRBV6-2 or TRBV6-3 and TRBJ2-5, with 8 junctional bases fitting TRBD2. Specimen: peripheral blood. In nucleotides, the sequence is TGTGCCAGCAGTTACCAGGGTAGCGGGGACCAAGAGACCCAGTACTTC. Its coded protein is CASSYQGSGDQETQYF.